What follows describes a single T cell receptor beta chain. This entry comes from a study of blood T cell repertoires in COVID-19. Across the whole study: T cells, B-cell-depleted T cells, or PBMCs provided the cDNA or gDNA that served as material.

Clones were read by immunoSEQ multiplex PCR, and TCRdb kept only the in-frame ones, dropping some. This sample has roughly 300,000 clones, with roughly 86% found just once. V lost 4 bases to trimming and J lost 2 bases; unmatched junction nucleotides: 20. The CDR3 runs to 19 residues. CDR1 is SGHRS, CDR2 YFSETQ, per germline. The receptor was derived from a man aged 18 to 30 with active or convalescent COVID-19. The sample consisted of peripheral blood. The chain recombines TRBV5-1 with TRBJ2-7; the match to TRBD1 covers 8 bases. The CDR3 loop reads CASSGPGQASNKPTYEQYF. CDR3 sequence (DNA): TGCGCCAGCAGCGGCCCGGGACAGGCGAGCAATAAACCCACCTACGAGCAGTACTTC.